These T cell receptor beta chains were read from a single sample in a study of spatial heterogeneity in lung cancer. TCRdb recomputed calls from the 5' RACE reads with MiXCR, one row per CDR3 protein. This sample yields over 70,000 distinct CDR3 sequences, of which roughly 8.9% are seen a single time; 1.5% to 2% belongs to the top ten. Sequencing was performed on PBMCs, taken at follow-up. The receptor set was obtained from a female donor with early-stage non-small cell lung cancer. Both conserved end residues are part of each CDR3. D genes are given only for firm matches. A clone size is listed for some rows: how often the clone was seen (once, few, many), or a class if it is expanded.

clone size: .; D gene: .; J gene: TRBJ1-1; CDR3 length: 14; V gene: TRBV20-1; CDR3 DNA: TGCAGTGCTAGATATAGAACCGGGAACACTGAAGCTTTCTTT; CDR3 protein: CSARYRTGNTEAFF
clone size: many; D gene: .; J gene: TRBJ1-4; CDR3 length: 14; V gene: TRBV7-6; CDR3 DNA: TGTGCCAGCAGCTTAAAGACAACTAATGAAAAACTGTTTTTT; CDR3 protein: CASSLKTTNEKLFF
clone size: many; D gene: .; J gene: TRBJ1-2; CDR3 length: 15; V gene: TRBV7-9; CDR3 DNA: TGTGCCAGCAGCTTAGCAGGAGCCCATAACTATGGCTACACCTTC; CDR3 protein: CASSLAGAHNYGYTF
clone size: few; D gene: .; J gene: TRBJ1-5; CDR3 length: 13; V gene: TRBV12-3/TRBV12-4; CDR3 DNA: TGTGCCAGCAGTCCCCATGGTGGGAAGCCCCAGCATTTT; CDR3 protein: CASSPHGGKPQHF
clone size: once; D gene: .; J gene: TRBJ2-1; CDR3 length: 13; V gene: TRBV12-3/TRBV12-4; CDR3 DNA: TGTGCCAGCAGCGACAGTGTCTACAATGAGCAGTTCTTC; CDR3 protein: CASSDSVYNEQFF
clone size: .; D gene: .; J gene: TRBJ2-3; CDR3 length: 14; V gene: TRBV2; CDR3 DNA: TGTGCCAGCATGATCCTCTCGGGCCCAGATACGCAGTATTTT; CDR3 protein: CASMILSGPDTQYF
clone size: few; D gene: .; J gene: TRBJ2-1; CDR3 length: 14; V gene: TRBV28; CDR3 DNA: TGTGCCAGCAGTTTCATCGGGGACTACAATGAGCAGTTCTTC; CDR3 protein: CASSFIGDYNEQFF
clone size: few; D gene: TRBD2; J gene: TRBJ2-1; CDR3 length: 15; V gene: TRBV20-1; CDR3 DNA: TGCAGTGCCTTGGCGCGGACTAGCGGGAGTTATGAGCAGTTCTTC; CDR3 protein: CSALARTSGSYEQFF
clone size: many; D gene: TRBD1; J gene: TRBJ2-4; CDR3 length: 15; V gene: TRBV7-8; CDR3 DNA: TGTGCCAGCAGCGCACAGGGGATCGCCAAAAACATTCAGTACTTC; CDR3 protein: CASSAQGIAKNIQYF
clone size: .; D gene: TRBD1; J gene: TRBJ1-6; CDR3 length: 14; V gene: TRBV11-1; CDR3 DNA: TGTGCCAGCAGTTCCCGGGACAGGGAATCACCCCTCCACTTT; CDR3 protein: CASSSRDRESPLHF
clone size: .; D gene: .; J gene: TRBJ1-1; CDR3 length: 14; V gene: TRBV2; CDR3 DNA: TGTGCCAGCAGTGATATGGGGGGCTACACTGAAGCTTTCTTT; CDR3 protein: CASSDMGGYTEAFF
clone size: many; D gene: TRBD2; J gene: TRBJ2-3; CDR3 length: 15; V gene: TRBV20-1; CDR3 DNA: TGCAGTGCTAGCCCCCCAGCGGGAGTGTTAGATACGCAGTATTTT; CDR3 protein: CSASPPAGVLDTQYF
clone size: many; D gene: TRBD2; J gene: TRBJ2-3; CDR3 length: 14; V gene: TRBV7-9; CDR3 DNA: TGTGCCAGCAGCGCTAGCGGGAGGGCAGATACGCAGTATTTT; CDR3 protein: CASSASGRADTQYF
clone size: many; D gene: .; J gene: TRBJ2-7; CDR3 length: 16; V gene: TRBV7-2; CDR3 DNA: TGTGCCAGCAGCTTAGAGGGGTCTAGCGTACCCTACGAGCAGTACTTC; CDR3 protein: CASSLEGSSVPYEQYF
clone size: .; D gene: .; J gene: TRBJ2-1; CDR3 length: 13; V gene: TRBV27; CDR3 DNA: TGTGCCAGCAGCCACCCCTCCTACAATGAGCAGTTCTTC; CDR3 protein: CASSHPSYNEQFF
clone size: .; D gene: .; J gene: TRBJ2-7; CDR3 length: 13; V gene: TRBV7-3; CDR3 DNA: TGTGCCAGCAGCTGGGGTATCTTGGACGAGCAGTACTTC; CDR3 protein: CASSWGILDEQYF
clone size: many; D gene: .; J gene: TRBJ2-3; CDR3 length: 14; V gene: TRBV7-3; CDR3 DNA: TGTGCCAGCAGCTTAAGCGCGAGGGGTGATACGCAGTATTTT; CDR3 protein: CASSLSARGDTQYF
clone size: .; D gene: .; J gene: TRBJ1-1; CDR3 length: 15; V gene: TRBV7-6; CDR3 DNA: TGTGCCAGCAGCTTAGAAGACCGACCCGCCACTGAAGCTTTCTTT; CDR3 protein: CASSLEDRPATEAFF
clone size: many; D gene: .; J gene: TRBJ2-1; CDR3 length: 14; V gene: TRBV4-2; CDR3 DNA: TGTGCCAGCAGCCAAGGGACTCGATTCAATGAGCAGTTCTTC; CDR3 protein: CASSQGTRFNEQFF
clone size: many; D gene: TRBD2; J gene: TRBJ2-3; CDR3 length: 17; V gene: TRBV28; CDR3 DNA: TGTGCCAGCAGTTTTCGGCTAGCGGGGGGCGTGGCAGATACGCAGTATTTT; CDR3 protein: CASSFRLAGGVADTQYF
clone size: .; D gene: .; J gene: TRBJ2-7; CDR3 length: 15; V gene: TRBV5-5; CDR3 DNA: TGTGCCAGCAGCTTGTGGTGGGTGGTCACCTACGAGCAGTACTTC; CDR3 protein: CASSLWWVVTYEQYF
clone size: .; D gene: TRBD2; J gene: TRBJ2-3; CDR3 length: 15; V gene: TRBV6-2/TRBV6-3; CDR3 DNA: TGTGCCAGCAGTTACTCCGGGACTAGTAGAGATACGCAGTATTTT; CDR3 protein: CASSYSGTSRDTQYF
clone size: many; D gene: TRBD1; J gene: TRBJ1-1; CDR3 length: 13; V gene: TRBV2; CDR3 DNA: TGTGCCAGCAGCGACAGGGGAAACACTGAAGCTTTCTTT; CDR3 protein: CASSDRGNTEAFF
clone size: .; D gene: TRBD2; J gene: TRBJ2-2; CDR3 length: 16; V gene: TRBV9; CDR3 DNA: TGTGCCAGCAGCGTTTCTAGCGGGAGATTCTCCGGGGAGCTGTTTTTT; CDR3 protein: CASSVSSGRFSGELFF
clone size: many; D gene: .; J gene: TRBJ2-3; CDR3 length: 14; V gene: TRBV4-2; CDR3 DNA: TGTGCCAGCAGCCAAGAGCAGGGCACAGATACGCAGTATTTT; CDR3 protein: CASSQEQGTDTQYF
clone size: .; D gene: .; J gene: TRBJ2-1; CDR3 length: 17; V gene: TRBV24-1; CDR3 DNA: TGTGCCACCAGTGATTCCCTAAGGAGCGGGCAGGGGGGTGAGCAGTTCTTC; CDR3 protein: CATSDSLRSGQGGEQFF